The rows below give T cell receptor beta chains drawn from one sample of a study of blood T cells in healthy people across ages. In TCRdb, the 5' RACE reads were re-called with MiXCR into one record per CDR3 protein. The top ten hold over 9% of the sample, which has under 2 million distinct CDR3 sequences, roughly 30% seen once. The specimen was blood. These receptors originate from a woman under 40 in good health. Each CDR3 is given with its conserved first and last residue. Each record gives: clone size, J gene, V gene, D gene, CDR3 protein, CDR3 DNA. D genes are given only for firm matches. Size values are once, few and many counts, or a class for expanded clones, and some rows have none.

size: -
J: TRBJ2-3
V: TRBV14
D: TRBD2
CDR3: CASSQELAGGVTQYF
DNA: TGTGCCAGCAGCCAAGAATTAGCGGGGGGAGTGACGCAGTATTTT

size: few
J: TRBJ2-7
V: TRBV7-9
D: -
CDR3: CASSLVNGYEQYF
DNA: TGTGCCAGCAGCTTAGTTAATGGCTACGAGCAGTACTTC

size: -
J: TRBJ2-2
V: TRBV30
D: -
CDR3: CAWSHLTGELFF
DNA: TGTGCCTGGAGTCATCTCACCGGGGAGCTGTTTTTT

size: few
J: TRBJ2-2
V: TRBV11-1
D: TRBD2
CDR3: CASSTSGSFTGELFF
DNA: TGTGCCAGCAGCACGAGCGGGAGTTTCACCGGGGAGCTGTTTTTT

size: -
J: TRBJ1-5
V: TRBV27
D: -
CDR3: CASSLLGGERNQPQHF
DNA: TGTGCCAGCAGTTTATTGGGGGGAGAGCGGAATCAGCCCCAGCATTTT

size: few
J: TRBJ2-7
V: TRBV7-2
D: TRBD2
CDR3: CASSSLAGGPLHEQYF
DNA: TGTGCCAGCAGTTCCCTAGCGGGAGGGCCTCTCCACGAGCAGTACTTC

size: -
J: TRBJ2-7
V: TRBV20-1
D: -
CDR3: CSAKKDLNEQYF
DNA: TGCAGTGCTAAGAAAGATCTCAACGAGCAGTACTTC

size: few
J: TRBJ1-1
V: TRBV11-1
D: TRBD1
CDR3: CASGQTGSNPEAFF
DNA: TGTGCCAGCGGCCAGACAGGGAGTAACCCTGAAGCTTTCTTT

size: -
J: TRBJ2-7
V: TRBV6-5
D: TRBD1
CDR3: CASASGQGFYEQYF
DNA: TGTGCCAGCGCATCGGGACAGGGTTTTTACGAGCAGTACTTC

size: -
J: TRBJ1-1
V: TRBV3-1
D: -
CDR3: CASSQSGRMNTEAFF
DNA: TGTGCCAGCAGCCAATCGGGTCGCATGAACACTGAAGCTTTCTTT

size: few
J: TRBJ1-2
V: TRBV29-1
D: -
CDR3: CSVSGAGSHVGGYTF
DNA: TGCAGCGTAAGCGGGGCAGGGTCCCACGTGGGTGGCTACACCTTC

size: few
J: TRBJ2-5
V: TRBV28
D: -
CDR3: CASSLTDPQETQYF
DNA: TGTGCCAGCAGTTTGACAGACCCCCAAGAGACCCAGTACTTC

size: -
J: TRBJ2-3
V: TRBV15
D: TRBD1
CDR3: CATSSPLGTGGPTDTQYF
DNA: TGTGCCACCAGCAGCCCTCTCGGGACAGGGGGCCCCACAGATACGCAGTATTTT

size: -
J: TRBJ1-2
V: TRBV29-1
D: TRBD1
CDR3: CSAIPTGHIGYTF
DNA: TGCAGCGCAATACCGACAGGGCACATTGGCTACACCTTC

size: -
J: TRBJ1-1
V: TRBV20-1
D: TRBD1
CDR3: CSARDVAGQGAEAFF
DNA: TGCAGTGCTAGAGATGTTGCGGGACAGGGCGCTGAAGCTTTCTTT

size: -
J: TRBJ1-5
V: TRBV30
D: -
CDR3: CAWSYQGRQINQPQHF
DNA: TGTGCCTGGAGTTATCAGGGTCGGCAGATTAATCAGCCCCAGCATTTT

size: -
J: TRBJ2-7
V: TRBV12-3/TRBV12-4
D: -
CDR3: CASSLIGLAYEQYF
DNA: TGTGCCAGCAGTTTGATAGGCTTAGCCTACGAGCAGTACTTC

size: -
J: TRBJ1-1
V: TRBV6-2/TRBV6-3
D: TRBD1
CDR3: CASTRTGGVTEAFF
DNA: TGTGCCAGCACCCGGACAGGGGGTGTCACTGAAGCTTTCTTT

size: many
J: TRBJ2-7
V: TRBV12-3/TRBV12-4
D: TRBD2
CDR3: CASSPLAGDYEQYF
DNA: TGTGCCAGCAGTCCCTTAGCGGGAGACTACGAGCAGTACTTC

size: -
J: TRBJ1-4
V: TRBV12-3/TRBV12-4
D: -
CDR3: CASSTPGPNEKLFF
DNA: TGTGCCAGCAGCACCCCGGGGCCAAATGAAAAACTGTTTTTT

size: -
J: TRBJ2-5
V: TRBV29-1
D: -
CDR3: CSVVAVPVNQETQYF
DNA: TGCAGCGTTGTAGCAGTTCCAGTGAACCAAGAGACCCAGTACTTC

size: -
J: TRBJ2-1
V: TRBV20-1
D: -
CDR3: CSAEGRYNEQFF
DNA: TGCAGTGCTGAGGGGCGGTACAATGAGCAGTTCTTC

size: -
J: TRBJ1-1
V: TRBV5-1
D: TRBD1
CDR3: CASSYRDRGSEAFF
DNA: TGCGCCAGCAGCTACCGGGACAGGGGGTCTGAAGCTTTCTTT

size: -
J: TRBJ1-1
V: TRBV6-1
D: -
CDR3: CASSEPRRSRDTEAFF
DNA: TGTGCCAGCAGTGAACCCCGGAGGAGTAGGGACACTGAAGCTTTCTTT

size: -
J: TRBJ2-3
V: TRBV27
D: TRBD2
CDR3: CASRPTSGSHGTQYF
DNA: TGTGCCAGCAGACCGACTAGCGGGTCACACGGTACGCAGTATTTT

size: -
J: TRBJ2-7
V: TRBV30
D: -
CDR3: CAWDHPVGEQYF
DNA: TGTGCCTGGGATCATCCGGTGGGGGAGCAGTACTTC

size: many
J: TRBJ2-5
V: TRBV6-1
D: TRBD1
CDR3: CASSVGQGALETQYF
DNA: TGTGCCAGCAGTGTAGGACAGGGGGCATTGGAGACCCAGTACTTC

size: few
J: TRBJ2-1
V: TRBV29-1
D: TRBD2
CDR3: CSTTSGRYNEQFF
DNA: TGCAGCACGACTAGCGGGCGGTACAATGAGCAGTTCTTC

size: few
J: TRBJ2-7
V: TRBV6-2/TRBV6-3
D: TRBD1
CDR3: CASSYSEWDSAYEQYF
DNA: TGTGCCAGCAGTTACTCTGAATGGGACAGCGCCTACGAGCAGTACTTC

size: few
J: TRBJ1-2
V: TRBV7-9
D: -
CDR3: CASAYIDGYTF
DNA: TGTGCCAGCGCTTACATCGATGGCTACACCTTC

size: few
J: TRBJ2-2
V: TRBV6-2/TRBV6-3
D: -
CDR3: CASRTIDSETGELFF
DNA: TGTGCCAGCAGGACAATAGACAGTGAGACCGGGGAGCTGTTTTTT

size: many
J: TRBJ1-2
V: TRBV29-1
D: -
CDR3: CSVDYQGYYGYTF
DNA: TGCAGCGTTGATTACCAGGGATACTATGGCTACACCTTC

size: few
J: TRBJ2-3
V: TRBV5-1
D: -
CDR3: CASSLARRGRADTQYF
DNA: TGCGCCAGCAGCTTGGCCCGACGAGGAAGAGCAGATACGCAGTATTTT

size: -
J: TRBJ2-5
V: TRBV5-1
D: -
CDR3: CAGKQIQETQYF
DNA: TGCGCCGGGAAACAGATCCAAGAGACCCAGTACTTC

size: few
J: TRBJ2-5
V: TRBV20-1
D: TRBD2
CDR3: CSATELAGERSETQYF
DNA: TGCAGTGCTACGGAACTAGCGGGGGAGAGAAGTGAGACCCAGTACTTC

size: few
J: TRBJ2-7
V: TRBV3-1
D: -
CDR3: CASRLAPGESYEQYF
DNA: TGTGCCAGCAGACTTGCCCCAGGGGAATCCTACGAGCAGTACTTC

size: few
J: TRBJ2-5
V: TRBV5-6
D: -
CDR3: CASSFQGSGEQYF
DNA: TGTGCCAGCAGCTTTCAAGGGTCCGGGGAGCAGTACTTC

size: -
J: TRBJ2-7
V: TRBV5-4
D: TRBD2
CDR3: CASSLARTSGTTYEQYF
DNA: TGTGCCAGCAGCTTGGCTCGGACTAGCGGGACTACCTACGAGCAGTACTTC

size: -
J: TRBJ2-1
V: TRBV19
D: -
CDR3: CASTGEVHGSSYNEQFF
DNA: TGTGCCAGTACTGGGGAGGTTCACGGGAGCTCCTACAATGAGCAGTTCTTC

size: -
J: TRBJ2-1
V: TRBV20-1
D: -
CDR3: CSADGTNEQFF
DNA: TGCAGTGCAGATGGGACCAATGAGCAGTTCTTC

size: few
J: TRBJ2-7
V: TRBV15
D: TRBD1
CDR3: CATKTRDRLLYF
DNA: TGTGCCACTAAAACCCGGGACAGACTTTTGTACTTC

size: few
J: TRBJ1-2
V: TRBV20-1
D: TRBD1
CDR3: CSARGQQGDYGYTF
DNA: TGCAGTGCTAGAGGTCAACAGGGGGACTATGGCTACACCTTC

size: few
J: TRBJ2-1
V: TRBV29-1
D: TRBD1
CDR3: CSGEGQGSYNEQFF
DNA: TGCAGCGGAGAGGGACAGGGGTCCTACAATGAGCAGTTCTTC

size: -
J: TRBJ2-7
V: TRBV10-3
D: -
CDR3: CTISETGLDGEQYF
DNA: TGTACCATCAGTGAGACGGGACTTGACGGCGAGCAGTACTTC

size: many
J: TRBJ2-5
V: TRBV9
D: TRBD2
CDR3: CASSVGGGGQETQYF
DNA: TGTGCCAGCAGCGTAGGAGGCGGGGGGCAAGAGACCCAGTACTTC

size: -
J: TRBJ2-7
V: TRBV28
D: -
CDR3: CASSPGDSSRHEQYF
DNA: TGTGCCAGCAGCCCGGGGGATAGTTCTCGGCACGAGCAGTACTTC

size: -
J: TRBJ1-2
V: TRBV2
D: -
CDR3: CATSPGPNYGYTF
DNA: TGTGCCACCAGTCCCGGACCTAACTATGGCTACACCTTC